Below, one T cell receptor beta chain is given with its context. This sample stems from a study of CD8+ T cells in alopecia areata. Noted treatment: oral pan-JAK inhibitor, 5-10 mg twice daily. It was cDNA, reverse transcribed from extracted RNA, that served as the sequencing template. Here immunoSEQ multiplex PCR was the method, and the copy in TCRdb shows in-frame clones only, minus some. The table records some 200,000 clones, around three fifths of them present only once. The CDR3 contains 11 residues. CDR1 WSHSY and CDR2 SAAADI come from the germline V gene. V gave up 6 bases and J gave up 5 bases, with 7 bases separating them.

The sequence was obtained from a human donor with alopecia areata. This chain links TRBV10-2 with TRBJ2-5; D is uncertain. Material: CD4+ T cells sorted from blood, obtained at week 4, from a patient treated with tofacitinib. The CDR3 sequence: CASSSEETQYF. DNA for the CDR3: TGCGCCAGCAGCTCCGAGGAGACCCAGTACTTC.